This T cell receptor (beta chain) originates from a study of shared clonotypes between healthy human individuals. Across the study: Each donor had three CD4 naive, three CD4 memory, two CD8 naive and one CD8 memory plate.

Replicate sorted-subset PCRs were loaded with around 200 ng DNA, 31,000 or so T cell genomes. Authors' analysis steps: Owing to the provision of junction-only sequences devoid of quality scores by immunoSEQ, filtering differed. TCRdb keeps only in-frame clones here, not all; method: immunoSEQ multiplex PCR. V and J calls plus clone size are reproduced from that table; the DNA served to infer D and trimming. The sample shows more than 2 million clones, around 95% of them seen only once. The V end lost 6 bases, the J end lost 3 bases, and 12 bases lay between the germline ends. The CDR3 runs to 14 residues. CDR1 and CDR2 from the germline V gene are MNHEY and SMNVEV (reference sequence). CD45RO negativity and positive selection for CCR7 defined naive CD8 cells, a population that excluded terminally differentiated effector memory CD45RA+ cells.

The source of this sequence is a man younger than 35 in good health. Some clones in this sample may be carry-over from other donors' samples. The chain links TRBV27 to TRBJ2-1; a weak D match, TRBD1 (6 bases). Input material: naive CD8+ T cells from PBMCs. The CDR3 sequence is CASSPGVDYNEQFF. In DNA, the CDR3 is TGTGCCAGCAGCCCAGGGGTCGACTACAATGAGCAGTTCTTC.